This T cell receptor beta chain was captured by sequencing in a study of shared clonotypes between healthy human individuals. Study conclusions and caveats: Non-shared clonotypes displayed generation probabilities falling below those of clonotypes present in all four donors.

Details on this clone: Its specificity is unknown.

Some clones are missing from TCRdb's copy, which holds only in-frame ones; the method was immunoSEQ multiplex PCR. This table holds more than 500,000 clones, 85% to 95% found once. Terminally differentiated effector memory CD45RA+ cells were excluded from the naive CD8 cells, which were CD45RO-negative and positively selected for CCR7. The sequence was collected from a woman in her twenties or thirties in good health. The material sequenced was naive CD8+ T cells sorted from blood.

The DNA for the CDR3 is TGTGCCAGCAGTGTAGTTAATCAGCCCCAGCATTTT. As protein: CASSVVNQPQHF. The chain combines TRBV2 with TRBJ1-5; no clear D gene. The CDR3 sequence is 12 residues long. V was trimmed by 4 bases and J by 4 bases, leaving 5 bases between them. Germline-derived CDR1 and CDR2 are SNHLY and FYNNEI.